Following are 5 T cell receptor beta chains from one sample sequenced in a study of blood T cells in healthy people across ages. A second PCR, run for roughly 7 to 11 cycles, used a sample-barcoded 5' primer plus a J-beta primer mix. From the 5' RACE reads, TCRdb called clonotypes with MiXCR, one entry per CDR3 protein. The sample lists around 1,000,000 distinct CDR3 sequences, almost 25% occurring once. These data also formed part of another study, on T cells of mothers and their children.

The specimen sequenced was blood. The receptors originated from a girl aged 2 to 9 in good health.

This clonotype has only a few counts. This chain connects TRBV3-1 to TRBJ2-7, with 9 bases aligning to TRBD1. With 0 bases clipped from V and 4 bases from J, the junction kept 10 bases outside the gene matches. Per the germline V gene, CDR1 is LGHDT and CDR2 is YNNKEL (reference sequence). The CDR3 is 17 residues long. The CDR3 bases are TGTGCCAGCAGCCAAGATTGGCGGACAGGGGTGAATTACGAGCAGTACTTC. Translation gives CASSQDWRTGVNYEQYF.

The rearrangement joins TRBV28 to TRBJ2-5; D is undetermined. The end of the DNA fits TRBJ2-7 better, so the J call may be wrong. The CDR3 has 13 residues. Germline V gene sequence: CDR1 MDHEN, CDR2 SYDVKM. CDR3 in DNA: TGTGCCAGCAGTTTAGCAGGCAGAGGCGAGCAGTACTTC. This sequence encodes CASSLAGRGEQYF.

The V gene is TRBV7-9, the J gene TRBJ2-6; possible D gene TRBD2, 6 bases. V lost 5 bases to trimming and J lost 2 bases, with 19 bases between them. The germline V gene encodes CDR1 SEHNR and CDR2 FQNEAQ (reference sequence). CDR3 size: 18 residues. The CDR3 sequence: CASSPRLAPWPGANVLTF. DNA of the CDR3: TGTGCCAGCAGCCCCCGTCTAGCGCCTTGGCCTGGGGCCAACGTCCTGACTTTC.

The V and J genes are TRBV11-1 and TRBJ2-4, with a possible D match to TRBD2 (6 bases). V was cut by 3 bases and J by 8 bases, with 11 bases left in between. Germline V CDR1 and CDR2: SGHAT, FQDESV (reference sequence). This CDR3 is built from 13 residues. The DNA for the CDR3 is TGTGCCAGCAGCTTGTGGGAGGATCACATTCAGTACTTC. This encodes CASSLWEDHIQYF.

The chain links TRBV7-2 to TRBJ2-3; D is possibly TRBD2 (5 bases). Trimming removed 0 bases at V and 2 bases at J, with 9 bases between. The germline gives CDR1 SGHTA, CDR2 FQGNSA. The CDR3 spans 15 residues. The DNA of the CDR3 is TGTGCCAGCAGCTTAGCGCGGCTAGCCACAGATACGCAGTATTTT. Translated: CASSLARLATDTQYF.